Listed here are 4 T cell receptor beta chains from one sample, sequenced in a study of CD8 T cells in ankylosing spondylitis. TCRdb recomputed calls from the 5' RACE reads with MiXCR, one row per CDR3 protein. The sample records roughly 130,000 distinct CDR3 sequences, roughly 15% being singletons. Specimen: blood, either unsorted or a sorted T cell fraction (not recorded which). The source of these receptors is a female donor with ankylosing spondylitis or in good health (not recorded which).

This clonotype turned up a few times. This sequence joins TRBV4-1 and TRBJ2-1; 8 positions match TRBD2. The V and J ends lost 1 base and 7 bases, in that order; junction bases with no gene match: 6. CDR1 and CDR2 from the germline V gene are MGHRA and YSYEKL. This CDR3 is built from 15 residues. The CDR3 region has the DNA TGCGCCAGCAGCCAAGCTTTGAGCGGGGGAAATGAGCAGTTCTTC. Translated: CASSQALSGGNEQFF.

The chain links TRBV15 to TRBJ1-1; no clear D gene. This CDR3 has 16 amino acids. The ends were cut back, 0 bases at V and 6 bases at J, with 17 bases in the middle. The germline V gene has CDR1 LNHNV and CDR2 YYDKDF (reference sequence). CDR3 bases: TGTGCCACCAGCAGAGATCTCGGTAGAGAGGAGGCTGAAGCTTTCTTT. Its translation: CATSRDLGREEAEAFF. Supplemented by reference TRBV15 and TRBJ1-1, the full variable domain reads DAMVIQNPRYQVTQFGKPVTLSCSQTLNHNVMYWYQQKSSQAPKLLFHYYDKDFNNEADTPDNFQSRRPNTSFCFLDIRSPGLGDTAMYLCATSRDLGREEAEAFFGQGTRLTVV.

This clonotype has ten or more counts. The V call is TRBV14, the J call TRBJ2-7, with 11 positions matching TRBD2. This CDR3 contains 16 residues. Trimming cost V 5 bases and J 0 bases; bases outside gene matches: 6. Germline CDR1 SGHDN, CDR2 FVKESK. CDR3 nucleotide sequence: TGTGCCAGCAGCTCCTTTAGCGGGAGGGGCTCCTACGAGCAGTACTTC. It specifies CASSSFSGRGSYEQYF.

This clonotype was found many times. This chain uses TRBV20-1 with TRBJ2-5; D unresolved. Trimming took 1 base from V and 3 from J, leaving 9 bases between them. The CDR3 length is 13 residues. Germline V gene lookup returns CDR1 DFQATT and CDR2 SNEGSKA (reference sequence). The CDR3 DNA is TGCAGTGCTAGAGGACTGTTAGAAGAGACCCAGTACTTC. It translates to CSARGLLEETQYF.